This record looks at one T cell receptor (beta chain) sequence and its context. Those enrolled in Seattle joined during active infection and were followed longitudinally afterward. This specimen belongs to a study of blood T cell repertoires in COVID-19. Study-wide background: COVID-19 samples from acute and convalescent phases originated in the United States, Italy and Spain.

The CDR3 covers 13 residues. Losses at the gene ends were 5 bases for V and 2 bases for J; bases not matched to a gene: 2. Germline lookup yields CDR1 SGHNT and CDR2 YENEEA. The authors' processing: Reference gene primer amplification gave estimated nucleated cell counts. Only in-frame clones appear in the TCRdb table, and some are missing; sequencing was by immunoSEQ multiplex PCR. V and J calls and clone size are given by that table; D and trimming were obtained from the DNA. The profile shows around 50,000 clones, roughly 90% of them singletons. The chain recombines TRBV11-3 with TRBJ2-7; 8 nucleotides align to TRBD1. This TCR came from a woman of 80 years or more with COVID-19, enrolled during active disease. Material for sequencing was peripheral blood. The CDR3 protein is CASSPGQAYEQYF. DNA of the CDR3: TGTGCCAGCAGCCCGGGACAGGCCTACGAGCAGTACTTC.